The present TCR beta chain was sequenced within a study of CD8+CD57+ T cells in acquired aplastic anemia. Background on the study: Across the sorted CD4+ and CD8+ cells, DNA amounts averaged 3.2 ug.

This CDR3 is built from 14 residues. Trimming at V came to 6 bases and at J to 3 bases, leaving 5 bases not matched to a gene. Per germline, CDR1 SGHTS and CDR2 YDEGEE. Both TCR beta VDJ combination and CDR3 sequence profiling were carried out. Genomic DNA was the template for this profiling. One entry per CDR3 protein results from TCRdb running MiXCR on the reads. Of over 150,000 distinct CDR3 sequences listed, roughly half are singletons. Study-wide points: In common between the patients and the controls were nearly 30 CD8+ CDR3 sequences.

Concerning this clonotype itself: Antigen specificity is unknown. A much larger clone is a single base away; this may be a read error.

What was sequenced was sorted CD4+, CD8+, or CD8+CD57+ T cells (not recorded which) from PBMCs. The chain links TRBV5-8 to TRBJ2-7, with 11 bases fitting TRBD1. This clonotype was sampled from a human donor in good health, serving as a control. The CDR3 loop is CASNPGTGGYEQYF. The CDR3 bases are TGTGCCAGCAACCCAGGGACAGGGGGCTACGAGCAGTACTTC. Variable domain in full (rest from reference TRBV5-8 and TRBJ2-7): EAGVTQSPTHLIKTRGQQATLRCSPISGHTSVYWYQQALGLGLQFLLWYDEGEERNRGNFPPRFSGRQFPNYSSELNVNALELEDSALYLCASNPGTGGYEQYFGPGTRLTVT.